This TCR beta chain emerged from a study of T cells after yellow fever vaccination. Study-wide context: Preparation used SMART-Seq v4 Ultra Low Input for the low-cell-number fractions.

Researchers made TCR cDNA using 5'RACE template switching, and this step added a universal primer site and UMIs. Via MiXCR, TCRdb re-called the 5' RACE reads, giving one row per CDR3 protein. The sample consists of more than 65,000 distinct CDR3 sequences, 5% to 6.5% of them appearing once. The ends lost 7 bases at V and 9 bases at J; junction bases unmatched: 15. The CDR3 runs to 15 residues. From germline, CDR1 is MDHEN and CDR2 SYDVKM. Study-level points and caveats: Within FACS-sorted repertoires, abundant clonotypes contaminating from the bulk population could be present. A faster peak, day 5 versus 15, was reached by the weaker secondary response.

The table lists this clonotype with many counts. Its antigen is currently unknown. This TCR was sampled from a man aged 18 to 29 who received the YFV17D yellow fever vaccine. Sequencing was performed on CD4+ T cells sorted from PBMCs, taken around 16 days after the first yellow fever vaccination. This chain links TRBV28 with TRBJ2-1, with 7 nucleotides matching TRBD1. In DNA form, the CDR3 reads TGTGCCAGCAACCCCCGGAGACAGGGCCTGGGTGAGCAGTTCTTC. Translated: CASNPRRQGLGEQFF.